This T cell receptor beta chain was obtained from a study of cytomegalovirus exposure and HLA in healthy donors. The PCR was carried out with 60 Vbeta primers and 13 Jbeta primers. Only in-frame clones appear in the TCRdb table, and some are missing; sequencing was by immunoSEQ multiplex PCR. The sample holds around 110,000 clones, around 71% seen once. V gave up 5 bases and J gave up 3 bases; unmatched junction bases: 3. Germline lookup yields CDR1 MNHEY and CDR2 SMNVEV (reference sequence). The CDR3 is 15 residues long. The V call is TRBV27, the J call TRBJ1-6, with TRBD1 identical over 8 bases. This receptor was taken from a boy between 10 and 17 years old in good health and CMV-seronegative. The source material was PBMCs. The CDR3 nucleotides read TGTGCCAGCAGTAGAGGACAGGGCTATAATTCACCCCTCCACTTT. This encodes CASSRGQGYNSPLHF.